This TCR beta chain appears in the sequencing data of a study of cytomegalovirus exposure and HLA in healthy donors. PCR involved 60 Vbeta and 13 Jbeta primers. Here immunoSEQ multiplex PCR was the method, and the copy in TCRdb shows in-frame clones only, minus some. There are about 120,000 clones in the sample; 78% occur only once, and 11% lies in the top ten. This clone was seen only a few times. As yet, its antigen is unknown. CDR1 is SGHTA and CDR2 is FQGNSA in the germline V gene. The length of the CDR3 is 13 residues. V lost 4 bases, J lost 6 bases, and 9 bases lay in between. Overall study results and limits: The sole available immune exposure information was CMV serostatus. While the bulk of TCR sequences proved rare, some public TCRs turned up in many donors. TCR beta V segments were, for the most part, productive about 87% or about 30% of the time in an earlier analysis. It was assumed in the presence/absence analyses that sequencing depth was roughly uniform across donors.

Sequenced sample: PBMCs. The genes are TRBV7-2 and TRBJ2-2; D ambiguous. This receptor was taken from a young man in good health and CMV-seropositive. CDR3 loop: CASSWRLAGELFF. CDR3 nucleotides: TGTGCCAGCAGCTGGCGGTTAGCCGGGGAGCTGTTTTTT. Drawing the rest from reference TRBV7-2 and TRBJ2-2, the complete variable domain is GAGVSQSPSNKVTEKGKDVELRCDPISGHTALYWYRQSLGQGLEFLIYFQGNSAPDKSGLPSDRFSAERTGGSVSTLTIQRTQQEDSAVYLCASSWRLAGELFFGEGSRLTVL.